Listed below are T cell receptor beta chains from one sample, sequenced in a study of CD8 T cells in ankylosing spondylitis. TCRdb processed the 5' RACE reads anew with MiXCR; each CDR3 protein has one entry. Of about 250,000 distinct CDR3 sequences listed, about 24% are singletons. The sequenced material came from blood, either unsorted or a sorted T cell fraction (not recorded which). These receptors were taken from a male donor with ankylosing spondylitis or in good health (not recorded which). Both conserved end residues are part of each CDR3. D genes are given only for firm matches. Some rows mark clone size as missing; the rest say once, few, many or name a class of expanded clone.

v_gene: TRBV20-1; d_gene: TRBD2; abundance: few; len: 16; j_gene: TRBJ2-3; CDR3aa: CSANDPGLAGTDTQYF; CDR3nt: TGCAGTGCTAATGACCCGGGACTAGCGGGGACAGATACGCAGTATTTT
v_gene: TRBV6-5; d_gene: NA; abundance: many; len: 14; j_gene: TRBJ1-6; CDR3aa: CASSSRGDNSPLHF; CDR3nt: TGTGCCAGCAGTTCCCGGGGGGATAATTCACCCCTCCACTTT
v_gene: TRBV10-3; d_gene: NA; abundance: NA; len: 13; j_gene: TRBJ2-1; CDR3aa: CAISPGPAAEQFF; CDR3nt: TGTGCCATCAGTCCCGGTCCCGCGGCTGAGCAGTTCTTC
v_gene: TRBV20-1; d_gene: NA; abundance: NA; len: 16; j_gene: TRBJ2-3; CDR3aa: CSATGRGVLFSDTQYF; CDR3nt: TGCAGTGCCACCGGCCGGGGTGTTCTGTTTTCAGATACGCAGTATTTT
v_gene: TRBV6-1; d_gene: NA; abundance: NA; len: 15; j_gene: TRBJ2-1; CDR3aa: CASTGRSSSYNEQFF; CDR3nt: TGTGCCAGCACTGGCCGTTCGAGCTCCTACAATGAGCAGTTCTTC
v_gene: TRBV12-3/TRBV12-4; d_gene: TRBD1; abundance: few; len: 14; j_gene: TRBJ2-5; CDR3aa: CASSLTGNRGTQYF; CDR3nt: TGTGCCAGCAGTTTAACCGGAAACAGGGGGACCCAGTACTTC
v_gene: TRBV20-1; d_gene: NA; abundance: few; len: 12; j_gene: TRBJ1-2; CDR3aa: CSARWTIYGYTF; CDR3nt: TGCAGTGCTAGATGGACGATCTATGGCTACACCTTC
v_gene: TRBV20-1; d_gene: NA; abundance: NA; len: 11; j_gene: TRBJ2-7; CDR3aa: CSAWSSYEQYF; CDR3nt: TGCAGTGCTTGGAGCTCCTACGAGCAGTACTTC
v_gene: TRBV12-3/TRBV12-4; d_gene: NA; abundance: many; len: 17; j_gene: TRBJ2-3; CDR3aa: CASSLELRGPYTDTQYF; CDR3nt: TGTGCCAGCAGTTTAGAGTTGCGGGGGCCATACACAGATACGCAGTATTTT
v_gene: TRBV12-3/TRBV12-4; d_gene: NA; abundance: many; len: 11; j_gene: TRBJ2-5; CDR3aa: CASSFRETQYF; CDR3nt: TGTGCCAGCAGTTTCCGGGAGACCCAGTACTTC
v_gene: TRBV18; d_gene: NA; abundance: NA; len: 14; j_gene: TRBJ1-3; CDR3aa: CASSPPAATGTIYF; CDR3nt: TGTGCCAGCTCACCACCGGCAGCAACAGGGACCATATATTTT
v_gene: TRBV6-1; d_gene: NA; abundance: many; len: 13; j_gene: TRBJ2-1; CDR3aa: CASSIEAWYEQFF; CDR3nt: TGTGCCAGCTCTATTGAAGCCTGGTATGAGCAGTTCTTC
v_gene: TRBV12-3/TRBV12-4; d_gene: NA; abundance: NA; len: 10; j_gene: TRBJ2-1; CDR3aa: CASSQTRQFF; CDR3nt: TGTGCCAGCAGTCAAACGAGGCAGTTCTTC
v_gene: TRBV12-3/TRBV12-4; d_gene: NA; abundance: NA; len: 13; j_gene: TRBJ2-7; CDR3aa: CASGERGAYEQYF; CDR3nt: TGTGCCAGCGGCGAGAGGGGGGCGTACGAGCAGTACTTC